A selection of T cell receptor beta chains follows, all from one sample in a study of siplizumab effects on memory and regulatory T cells. Measured with immunoSEQ multiplex PCR; TCRdb has only the in-frame clones, and not every one. This table has over 80,000 clones, roughly 87% appearing once. The sequenced material came from Tregs sorted from blood. The receptors come from a human donor in good health. Each CDR3 is given with its conserved first and last residue. The D gene is left open where the match is weak. Expanded clones are given a class, and other clones once, few, many or no size at all.

clone_size: -; d_call: -; v_call: TRBV15; j_call: TRBJ2-7; cdr3_nt: TGTGCCACCAGCAGAGAAAGAGGCTATTCCGAGCAGTACTTC; cdr3_aa: CATSRERGYSEQYF
clone_size: -; d_call: TRBD2; v_call: TRBV15; j_call: TRBJ2-7; cdr3_nt: TGCGCCACCAGCCCAGGGACTAGCGATTTCAACGAGCAGTACTTC; cdr3_aa: CATSPGTSDFNEQYF
clone_size: -; d_call: TRBD2; v_call: TRBV5-1; j_call: TRBJ2-7; cdr3_nt: TGCGCCAGCGGGCGCCAGCAGCCGGGGGGACCCACCTACGAGCAGTACTTC; cdr3_aa: CASGRQQPGGPTYEQYF
clone_size: -; d_call: TRBD2; v_call: TRBV13; j_call: TRBJ2-3; cdr3_nt: TGTGCCAGCAGCTTAGTTTTTGATGCGGGGGACTCCACAGATACGCAGTATTTT; cdr3_aa: CASSLVFDAGDSTDTQYF
clone_size: -; d_call: TRBD1; v_call: TRBV19; j_call: TRBJ1-2; cdr3_nt: TGTGCCAGTAGTCCGGGACAGTATGGCTACACCTTC; cdr3_aa: CASSPGQYGYTF
clone_size: -; d_call: -; v_call: TRBV5-1; j_call: TRBJ2-5; cdr3_nt: TGCGCCAGCAGCTTTACAGGGAGCGAGACCCAGTACTTC; cdr3_aa: CASSFTGSETQYF
clone_size: -; d_call: -; v_call: TRBV7-9; j_call: TRBJ2-3; cdr3_nt: TGTGCCAGCAGCAGCACAGATACGCAGTATTTT; cdr3_aa: CASSSTDTQYF
clone_size: -; d_call: TRBD1; v_call: TRBV5-6; j_call: TRBJ1-5; cdr3_nt: TGTGCCAGCAGCTGGGGACAGGGGGCCGGGGGGAATCAGCCCCAGCATTTT; cdr3_aa: CASSWGQGAGGNQPQHF
clone_size: -; d_call: TRBD2; v_call: TRBV28; j_call: TRBJ2-1; cdr3_nt: TGTGCCAGCACCGGTGTCGGGGGGGCACACCACCGAAATGAGCAGTTCTTC; cdr3_aa: CASTGVGGAHHRNEQFF
clone_size: -; d_call: TRBD1; v_call: TRBV5-1; j_call: TRBJ1-2; cdr3_nt: TGCGCCAGCAGGTCCACCTGGACAGGGACATTGGTGTCCTATGGCTACACCTTC; cdr3_aa: CASRSTWTGTLVSYGYTF
clone_size: -; d_call: -; v_call: TRBV11-2; j_call: TRBJ1-1; cdr3_nt: TGTGCCAGCAGCCCACAGGGCGCGCAGGGGAACACTGAAGCTTTCTTT; cdr3_aa: CASSPQGAQGNTEAFF
clone_size: few; d_call: -; v_call: TRBV6-1; j_call: TRBJ1-1; cdr3_nt: TGTGCCAGCAGTGAACACCTCTCCATGAACACTGAAGCTTTCTTT; cdr3_aa: CASSEHLSMNTEAFF
clone_size: -; d_call: -; v_call: TRBV28; j_call: TRBJ1-3; cdr3_nt: TGTGCCAGCGGGGCCTCAAACTCTGGAAACACCATATATTTT; cdr3_aa: CASGASNSGNTIYF
clone_size: -; d_call: -; v_call: TRBV15; j_call: TRBJ1-2; cdr3_nt: TGTGCCACCAGCAGAGGGGGCAGGGGCTTAGAGGGCTACACCTTC; cdr3_aa: CATSRGGRGLEGYTF
clone_size: -; d_call: -; v_call: TRBV23-1; j_call: TRBJ2-7; cdr3_nt: TGCGCCAGCAGCCTCCGAAAGGTCTTATCTTCCTACGAGCAGTACTTC; cdr3_aa: CASSLRKVLSSYEQYF
clone_size: -; d_call: -; v_call: TRBV19; j_call: TRBJ2-7; cdr3_nt: TGTGCCAGTAGTATAGATCGGAGGGGGACAAACTACGAGCAGTACTTC; cdr3_aa: CASSIDRRGTNYEQYF
clone_size: few; d_call: -; v_call: TRBV2; j_call: TRBJ1-1; cdr3_nt: TGTGCCACCAAAACAGGGAGGGTGAACACTGAAGCTTTCTTT; cdr3_aa: CATKTGRVNTEAFF
clone_size: -; d_call: -; v_call: TRBV5-1; j_call: TRBJ1-6; cdr3_nt: TGCGCCAGCAGCCCGTTCGAGTTGGCCAATTCACCCCTCCACTTT; cdr3_aa: CASSPFELANSPLHF
clone_size: -; d_call: TRBD2; v_call: TRBV7-3; j_call: TRBJ2-3; cdr3_nt: TGTGCCAGCAGCCTTAGCGGGGGGAGCACAGATACGCAGTATTTT; cdr3_aa: CASSLSGGSTDTQYF
clone_size: -; d_call: TRBD1; v_call: TRBV7-2; j_call: TRBJ1-1; cdr3_nt: TGTGCCAGCAGCTCAGGGGGCACTGAAGCTTTCTTT; cdr3_aa: CASSSGGTEAFF
clone_size: -; d_call: TRBD1; v_call: TRBV7-2; j_call: TRBJ2-5; cdr3_nt: TGTGCCAGCAGCTCTCCTAAAGGGACAGGGTCCTACCAAGAGACCCAGTACTTC; cdr3_aa: CASSSPKGTGSYQETQYF
clone_size: -; d_call: TRBD1; v_call: TRBV5-1; j_call: TRBJ1-4; cdr3_nt: TGCGCCAGCAGCCGGGGACAGGGGACGGGAGAAAAACTGTTTTTT; cdr3_aa: CASSRGQGTGEKLFF